The 17 T cell receptor beta chains below come from one sample, sequenced in a study of blood T cell repertoires in COVID-19. TCRdb's copy holds only in-frame clones and misses some; the assay was immunoSEQ multiplex PCR. The table lists roughly 190,000 clones, around nine tenths of them singletons. Source material: peripheral blood. All receptors come from a man aged 35 to 55 with active or convalescent COVID-19.

The chain is built from TRBV6-1 and TRBJ2-7, with D possibly being TRBD1 (5 bases). This CDR3 is 13 amino acids long. V shed 3 bases and J shed 8 bases, with 14 bases lying between them. CDR1 and CDR2 from the germline V gene are MNHNS and SASEGT. In DNA form, the CDR3 reads TGTGCCAGCAGTGAGACCGAGACAGAAAAGCAGTACTTC. Residues: CASSETETEKQYF.

The chain recombines TRBV11-3 with TRBJ2-5; the match to TRBD2 covers 11 bases. CDR1 SGHNT and CDR2 YENEEA come from the germline V gene. The CDR3 totals 15 residues. After removal of 4 bases from V and 3 bases from J, the junction contained 4 bases not matched to a gene. CDR3 sequence (DNA): TGTGCCAGCAGCTCTAGCGGGGGGATTGAAGAGACCCAGTACTTC. This translates into CASSSSGGIEETQYF.

As to this clone: Different DNA sequences within this sample yield the same CDR3. The chain employs TRBV19 and TRBJ1-5; 9 nucleotides align to TRBD1. V was clipped by 2 bases and J by 5 bases; unmatched bases: 1. CDR1 LNHDA and CDR2 SQIVND come from the germline V gene (reference sequence). The CDR3 runs to 14 residues. The CDR3 DNA reads TGTGCCAGTAGTATAAGGACAGGGGATCAGCCCCAGCATTTT. Protein product: CASSIRTGDQPQHF.

V usage is TRBV28 and J usage is TRBJ1-2; 11 bases agree with TRBD1. Germline V lookup: CDR1 MDHEN, CDR2 SYDVKM. V shed 8 bases and J 2 bases; nucleotides not matched to a gene: 16. This CDR3 is built from 18 residues. The CDR3 region has the DNA TGTGCCAGCTGGGGAAGCCGGGACAGGGGGGCTAACAACTATGGCTACACCTTC. Translating gives CASWGSRDRGANNYGYTF.

This chain links TRBV24-1 with TRBJ1-5, with 8 bases identical to TRBD1. The trim removed 6 bases at V and 3 bases at J, leaving 0 bases unmatched. This CDR3 has 13 amino acids. Germline V gene lookup returns CDR1 KGHDR and CDR2 SFDVKD. CDR3 bases: TGTGCCACCAGTCAGGGGGCCAATCAGCCCCAGCATTTT. This encodes CATSQGANQPQHF.

This chain connects TRBV19 to TRBJ1-5, with D perhaps TRBD1 (5 bases). The CDR3 contains 15 residues. Germline V gene lookup returns CDR1 LNHDA and CDR2 SQIVND (reference sequence). The germline V and J ends were trimmed by 5 bases and 7 bases, with 18 bases remaining between them. CDR3 in DNA: TGTGCCAGTAGTCCCCCCCTATCAGGGTACCAGCCCCAGCATTTT. This translates into CASSPPLSGYQPQHF. The full variable domain, with the rest looked up from reference TRBV19 and TRBJ1-5, is DGGITQSPKYLFRKEGQNVTLSCEQNLNHDAMYWYRQDPGQGLRLIYYSQIVNDFQKGDIAEGYSVSREKKESFPLTVTSAQKNPTAFYLCASSPPLSGYQPQHFGDGTRLSIL.

The rearrangement uses TRBV7-2 and TRBJ1-2; D ambiguous. V was clipped by 5 bases and J by 2 bases, with 9 bases between them. Germline-derived CDR1 and CDR2 are SGHTA and FQGNSA. The CDR3 is 13 residues long. In nucleotides, the CDR3 is TGTGCCAGCAGCCAAGGAGGGAACTATGGCTACACCTTC. It codes for CASSQGGNYGYTF.

This clone has more than one count but fewer than ten. J is TRBJ1-3 and V is TRBV10-3; TRBD1 agrees at 7 bases. This CDR3 spans 14 amino acids. The trim removed 2 bases at V and 8 bases at J, leaving 6 bases unmatched. Germline V gene sequence: CDR1 ENHRY, CDR2 SYGVKD. The DNA for the CDR3 is TGTGCCATCAGTGAGCCTGACAGGGTACACACCATATATTTT. Its protein is CAISEPDRVHTIYF.

The J gene is TRBJ1-1, the V gene TRBV9, with TRBD1 as a possible D gene (5 bases). The germline V gene has CDR1 SGDLS and CDR2 YYNGEE. The length of the CDR3 is 14 residues. With 0 bases removed from V and 4 bases from J, the gap between germline ends came to 10 bases. The CDR3 sequence is CASSVARGGTEAFF. The CDR3 DNA reads as TGTGCCAGCAGCGTAGCTAGGGGAGGCACTGAAGCTTTCTTT.

The genes are TRBV7-2 and TRBJ1-2; perhaps TRBD1 as D (5 bases). This CDR3 contains 15 residues. Germline V gives CDR1 SGHTA, CDR2 FQGNSA. Trimming took 1 base from V and 1 from J, leaving 10 bases between them. Here the CDR3 DNA reads TGTGCCAGCAGCTTAGGGGCAGGGTATAACTATGGCTACACCTTC. It specifies CASSLGAGYNYGYTF. The whole variable domain, remainder taken from reference TRBV7-2 and TRBJ1-2, is GAGVSQSPSNKVTEKGKDVELRCDPISGHTALYWYRQSLGQGLEFLIYFQGNSAPDKSGLPSDRFSAERTGGSVSTLTIQRTQQEDSAVYLCASSLGAGYNYGYTFGSGTRLTVV.

The V and J genes are TRBV30 and TRBJ1-3, with D unclear. From germline, CDR1 is GTSNPN and CDR2 SVGIG (reference sequence). CDR3 length: 15 amino acids. V was pared by 2 bases and J by 0 bases, with 11 bases between. The chain's CDR3 is CAWSPRRSSGNTIYF. The DNA for the CDR3 is TGTGCCTGGAGTCCTCGGAGGAGCTCTGGAAACACCATATATTTT.

V is TRBV19 and J is TRBJ1-5; the match to TRBD1 covers 7 bases. In germline, CDR1 is LNHDA, CDR2 SQIVND (reference sequence). There are 15 residues in the CDR3. Trimming cost V 4 bases and J 4 bases; bases outside gene matches: 7. The CDR3 bases are TGTGCCAGTAGTAGCCTGGGACAGCCTAATCAGCCCCAGCATTTT. Amino acids: CASSSLGQPNQPQHF.

This clone was seen a handful of times. The genes are TRBV5-1 and TRBJ1-6; perhaps TRBD1 as D (5 bases). The CDR3 consists of 14 residues. V was pared by 4 bases and J by 8 bases, with 13 bases between. From germline, CDR1 is SGHRS and CDR2 YFSETQ. The CDR3 nucleotides are TGCGCCAGCAGCCCGTGGGGGGAGGATTCACCCCTCCACTTT. Protein product: CASSPWGEDSPLHF.

The chain's CDR3 is CASSSSGRAPETQYF. The CDR3 coding sequence is TGCGCCAGCAGCTCTAGCGGGAGGGCCCCGGAGACCCAGTACTTC. The rearrangement uses TRBV5-1 and TRBJ2-5, with TRBD2 matching over 12 bases. From germline, CDR1 is SGHRS and CDR2 YFSETQ. This CDR3 is 15 amino acids long. Trimming took 3 bases from V and 5 from J; bases not matched to a gene: 5.

The V call is TRBV11-2, the J call TRBJ2-1; 9 positions agree with TRBD2. Germline CDR1 reads SGHAT; CDR2 reads FQNNGV. The CDR3 is 15 amino acids. Trimming removed 1 base from V and 6 bases from J; junction bases left unmatched: 4. In nucleotides, the CDR3 is TGTGCCAGCAGCTTAGGTCTAGCGGGACTCAATGAGCAGTTCTTC. As protein: CASSLGLAGLNEQFF.

Comments on this clone: One junction end disagrees with the germline gene, perhaps due to a read error. The V gene is TRBV25-1, the J gene TRBJ2-7; D could derive from TRBD1 or TRBD2 (6 bases each). The CDR3 spans 13 residues. From germline, CDR1 is MGHDK and CDR2 SYGVNS. CDR3 in amino acids: CAGRRGNLYEQYF. DNA of the CDR3: TGTGCCGGCAGGAGGGGGAACCTCTACGAGCAGTACTTC.

This clone showed up just once. This rearrangement joins TRBV5-5 to TRBJ2-6, with D perhaps matching TRBD2 (5 bases). Trimming shortened V by 4 bases and J by 4 bases, and 9 bases separated the two germline ends. There are 14 residues in the CDR3. Germline-derived CDR1 and CDR2 are SGHKS and YYEKEE (reference sequence). CDR3 coding DNA: TGTGCCAGCAGCGACGGGGAGGGGGCCAACGTCCTGACTTTC. This translates into CASSDGEGANVLTF.